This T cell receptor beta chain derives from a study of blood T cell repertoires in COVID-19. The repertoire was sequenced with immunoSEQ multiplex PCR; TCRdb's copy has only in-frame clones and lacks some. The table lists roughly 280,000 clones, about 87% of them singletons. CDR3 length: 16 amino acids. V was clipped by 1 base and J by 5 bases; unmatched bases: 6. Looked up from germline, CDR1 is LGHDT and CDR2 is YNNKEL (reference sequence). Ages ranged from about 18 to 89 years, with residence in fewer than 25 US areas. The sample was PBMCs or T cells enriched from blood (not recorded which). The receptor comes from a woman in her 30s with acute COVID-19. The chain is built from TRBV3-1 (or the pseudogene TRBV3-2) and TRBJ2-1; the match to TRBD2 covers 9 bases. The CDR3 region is CASSQAIGGRDNEQFF. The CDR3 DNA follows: TGTGCCAGCAGCCAAGCCATTGGCGGGAGGGACAATGAGCAGTTCTTC.